This entry describes one TCR beta chain. The antigen is undetermined. The record originates from a study of cytomegalovirus exposure and HLA in healthy donors. Regarding the study as a whole: According to a later analysis, most TCR beta chains associated with CMV appeared HLA-restricted. Likely technical artifact: a cluster of highly shared sequence variants. Follow-up analysis seemed to connect common viral pathogens with several of the most significant clusters identified.

The primer mix had 60 Vbeta and 13 Jbeta primers. Using immunoSEQ multiplex PCR, the repertoire was profiled, and TCRdb retains in-frame clones only, with some absent. The sample has about 110,000 clones; 77% are singletons. Germline V gene lookup returns CDR1 MDHEN and CDR2 SYDVKM. V lost 3 bases and J 4 bases, leaving 6 bases between the germline ends. This CDR3 has 12 amino acids. Healthy bone marrow donors made up the donors. The rearrangement links TRBV28 to TRBJ1-2; D gene uncertain. The sample taken for sequencing was PBMCs. This clonotype originated in a male donor in good health and CMV-seronegative. Here the CDR3 reads CASSFNFYGYTF. The CDR3 DNA is TGTGCCAGCAGTTTTAACTTCTATGGCTACACCTTC.